The rows below give T cell receptor beta chains drawn from one sample of a study of blood T cells in healthy people across ages. A single record per CDR3 protein comes from TCRdb applying MiXCR to the 5' RACE reads. Of about 1.6 million distinct CDR3 sequences listed, 34% are singletons. The sample consisted of blood. The source of these receptors is a woman under 40 in good health. Each CDR3 is given with its conserved first and last residue. D genes are given only for firm matches. Some rows have no size entry. The others give once, few or many, or a class for an expanded clone.

size: few
D: TRBD1
V: TRBV7-3
J: TRBJ2-7
DNA: TGTGCCAGCAGCCCCGGGGACAGCCGAGGCGAGCAGTACTTC
CDR3: CASSPGDSRGEQYF

size: many
D: .
V: TRBV6-6
J: TRBJ2-7
DNA: TGTGCCAGCAGTTACTCACAGGGTGGGTACGAGCAGTACTTC
CDR3: CASSYSQGGYEQYF

size: .
D: TRBD2
V: TRBV7-9
J: TRBJ2-1
DNA: TGTGCCAGCAGCCTGAATAGCGGGAGTTCGCAGTTCTTC
CDR3: CASSLNSGSSQFF

size: many
D: .
V: TRBV29-1
J: TRBJ2-1
DNA: TGCAGCGCGAAGGGGGGTCCTCCATACTACAATGAGCAGTTCTTC
CDR3: CSAKGGPPYYNEQFF

size: many
D: .
V: TRBV7-2
J: TRBJ2-5
DNA: TGTGCCAGCAGCTCCACGGGGGCTGGGGAGACCCAGTACTTC
CDR3: CASSSTGAGETQYF

size: .
D: .
V: TRBV13
J: TRBJ1-2
DNA: TGTGCCAGCAGCTTATCCACAGCACTAAATGGCTACACCTTC
CDR3: CASSLSTALNGYTF

size: .
D: .
V: TRBV4-1
J: TRBJ2-3
DNA: TGCGCCAGCAGCCAAGATGGGGCCTCTAGCACAGATACGCAGTATTTT
CDR3: CASSQDGASSTDTQYF

size: few
D: TRBD1
V: TRBV20-1
J: TRBJ2-7
DNA: TGCAGGGCTTCGGACAGGGAGAACGAGCAGTACTTC
CDR3: CRASDRENEQYF

size: few
D: TRBD1
V: TRBV27
J: TRBJ2-5
DNA: TGTGCCAGCAGTACCCAAGGACAGGCCTGGGAGACCCAGTACTTC
CDR3: CASSTQGQAWETQYF

size: few
D: .
V: TRBV5-1
J: TRBJ2-5
DNA: TGCGCCAGCAGCTTCGGTGGCCTGACCGGAGAGACCCAGTACTTC
CDR3: CASSFGGLTGETQYF

size: .
D: TRBD1
V: TRBV3-1
J: TRBJ2-2
DNA: TGTGCCAGCAGCCAAGATCGAGGGGGCGACACCGGGGAGCTGTTTTTT
CDR3: CASSQDRGGDTGELFF

size: .
D: .
V: TRBV6-5
J: TRBJ1-1
DNA: TGTGCCAGCAGTTACTCAAGGGGCGGTAGGACTGAAGCTTTCTTT
CDR3: CASSYSRGGRTEAFF

size: few
D: TRBD2
V: TRBV12-3/TRBV12-4
J: TRBJ2-3
DNA: TGTGCCAGCAGAGATCTAGCGGGAGGGCCACAAGATACGCAGTATTTT
CDR3: CASRDLAGGPQDTQYF

size: .
D: TRBD1
V: TRBV20-1
J: TRBJ1-5
DNA: TGCAGTGCAAGACCGGGACAGTTCAATCAGCCCCTGCATTTT
CDR3: CSARPGQFNQPLHF

size: .
D: .
V: TRBV7-8
J: TRBJ2-1
DNA: TGTGCCGGCCGCCGACCGGGACTTCTCAATGAGCAGTTCTTC
CDR3: CAGRRPGLLNEQFF

size: .
D: .
V: TRBV7-2
J: TRBJ1-2
DNA: TGTGCCAGCATTAAATCGACAGGTGTTAACTATGGCTACACCTTC
CDR3: CASIKSTGVNYGYTF

size: .
D: .
V: TRBV7-9
J: TRBJ2-1
DNA: TGTGCCAGCAGCCCCGCGGTAGTGGATGGCCGTTACAATGAGCAGTTCTTC
CDR3: CASSPAVVDGRYNEQFF

size: .
D: TRBD2
V: TRBV7-2
J: TRBJ2-1
DNA: TGTGCCAGCAGCTTAACGCGACTAGCGGGGGGGCCGTTGCATGAGCAGTTCTTC
CDR3: CASSLTRLAGGPLHEQFF

size: .
D: .
V: TRBV2
J: TRBJ1-1
DNA: TGTGCCAGCAATCCCGGGATGAACACTGAAGCTTTCTTT
CDR3: CASNPGMNTEAFF

size: .
D: .
V: TRBV3-1
J: TRBJ2-1
DNA: TGTGCCAGCAGTAGCGGCAGGTTTAAGAACAATGAGCAGTTCTTC
CDR3: CASSSGRFKNNEQFF

size: .
D: TRBD1
V: TRBV6-6
J: TRBJ1-2
DNA: TGTGCCACCCGGACAGGGGGCGCGGGTATCTATGGCTACACCTTC
CDR3: CATRTGGAGIYGYTF

size: many
D: TRBD2
V: TRBV5-1
J: TRBJ2-7
DNA: TGCGCCAGCAGCTTGGTTCTAGCGGGGGCTCGCGAGCAGTACTTC
CDR3: CASSLVLAGAREQYF

size: few
D: .
V: TRBV7-9
J: TRBJ1-6
DNA: TGTGCCAGCAGCTTAACCCAGGATAATTCACCCCTCCACTTT
CDR3: CASSLTQDNSPLHF

size: .
D: .
V: TRBV5-1
J: TRBJ1-6
DNA: TGCGCCAGCAGCTTGGGGGGCAGGGGTGAATCACCCCTCCACTTT
CDR3: CASSLGGRGESPLHF

size: few
D: .
V: TRBV7-9
J: TRBJ2-2
DNA: TGTGCCAGCAGCTTATTTCGGGGATCATCGACCGGGGAGCTGTTTTTT
CDR3: CASSLFRGSSTGELFF